The clone carrying this T cell receptor beta chain was observed a few times. Its antigen is not known. These data come from a study of cytomegalovirus exposure and HLA in healthy donors. Germline V gives CDR1 MNHEY, CDR2 SVGAGI. Losses at the gene ends were 4 bases for V and 10 bases for J; bases not matched to a gene: 10. CDR3 length equals 15 residues. Vbeta (60) and Jbeta (13) primers were used in the PCR. The authors' processing: Later work found tens of millions of unique TCR beta chains, with 9.5 million to 14 million shared. Sequencing used immunoSEQ multiplex PCR; TCRdb keeps in-frame clones, though not all of them. V and J calls plus clone size are reproduced from that table; the DNA served to infer D and trimming. The table has some 100,000 clones, approximately 88% seen once. Findings of the study overall: Segments of the TCR beta V type were, in most cases, productive about 90% or about 30% of the time in an earlier analysis. Accurate prediction of HLA-A and HLA-B alleles (for most subjects) was reportedly achieved from TCR beta sequences. It emerged from a later analysis that several of the most significant clusters appeared to be linked to common viral pathogens.

The chain uses TRBV6-5 and TRBJ1-6; 7 nucleotides agree with TRBD1. Sequencing was done on a sample of PBMCs. This TCR was sampled from a man aged 18 to 29 in good health and CMV-seronegative. This CDR3 reads CASSSHRGEGSPLHF. CDR3 bases: TGTGCCAGCAGTTCACACAGGGGAGAGGGCTCACCCCTCCACTTT.